The 8 T cell receptor beta chains below all came from one sample that was sequenced in a study of cytomegalovirus exposure and HLA in healthy donors. PCR primers comprised 60 Vbeta and 13 Jbeta primers. Assay: immunoSEQ multiplex PCR; the TCRdb copy retains only in-frame clones and omits some. This sample has approximately 120,000 clones, with 8% to 11% found just once. The sample was PBMCs. All receptors derive from a woman aged 18-35 years in good health and CMV-seropositive.

J is TRBJ2-1 and V is TRBV19, with 10 positions matching TRBD1. V lost 6 bases and J lost 6; bases outside the gene matches: 5. This CDR3 spans 14 amino acids. Germline CDR1 reads LNHDA; CDR2 reads SQIVND (reference sequence). The CDR3 nucleotides are TGTGCCAGTAGGCCCCGGGACAGGGGCAATGAGCAGTTCTTC. Amino acid sequence: CASRPRDRGNEQFF.

This clone was seen only a few times. This chain joins TRBV11-2 and TRBJ2-1, with 10 bases lining up with TRBD2. In germline, CDR1 is SGHAT, CDR2 FQNNGV. The V and J ends lost 1 base and 9 bases, in that order; junction bases with no gene match: 12. The CDR3 sequence is 17 residues long. In nucleotides, the CDR3 is TGTGCCAGCAGCTTAGCATTCGTCAGCGGGAGGGCCAGTGAGCAGTTCTTC. This translates into CASSLAFVSGRASEQFF.

This clone has a handful of counts. Other DNA sequences from this sample encode an identical CDR3 as well. The chain links TRBV6-1 to TRBJ2-1; 11 bases map to TRBD2. V lost 4 bases, J lost 4 bases, and 3 bases stayed unmatched. The germline gives CDR1 MNHNS, CDR2 SASEGT. The CDR3 has 15 residues. In DNA, the CDR3 is TGTGCCAGCAGTGGGGGACTAGCGGATTACAATGAGCAGTTCTTC. Protein: CASSGGLADYNEQFF.

A few counts support this clone. The V gene is TRBV2, the J gene TRBJ1-5, with 7 bases lining up with TRBD1. Germline V gene sequence: CDR1 SNHLY, CDR2 FYNNEI. V lost 7 bases and J lost 5; bases outside the gene matches: 11. The CDR3 runs to 15 residues. The DNA for the CDR3 is TGTGCCAGCAAACAGGGGCCCGCTACCGATCAGCCCCAGCATTTT. Translation: CASKQGPATDQPQHF.

This clone was seen only a few times. The CDR3 coding sequence is TGCGCCAGCAGCCTCACCCCCGGGACTAGCGGGTACGAGCAGTACTTC. Its translation: CASSLTPGTSGYEQYF. The gene calls are TRBV4-1 and TRBJ2-7; 12 bases line up with TRBD2. V lost 4 bases and J lost 4; bases outside the gene matches: 8. The CDR3 length is 16 residues. Germline values: CDR1 MGHRA, CDR2 YSYEKL.

The chain recombines TRBV2 with TRBJ1-1; D ambiguous. V lost 5 bases and J lost 3, with 13 bases in between. The germline V gene has CDR1 SNHLY and CDR2 FYNNEI. This CDR3 has 14 amino acids. This chain's CDR3 is CASSTKGSDTEAFF. DNA for the CDR3: TGTGCCAGCAGTACAAAAGGGAGCGACACTGAAGCTTTCTTT. The whole variable domain, filled in from reference TRBV2 and TRBJ1-1, reads EPEVTQTPSHQVTQMGQEVILRCVPISNHLYFYWYRQILGQKVEFLVSFYNNEISEKSEIFDDQFSVERPDGSNFTLKIRSTKLEDSAMYFCASSTKGSDTEAFFGQGTRLTVV.

The chain couples TRBV11-3 to TRBJ1-5; unclear D gene. Per the germline V gene, CDR1 is SGHNT and CDR2 is YENEEA. V dropped 2 bases and J dropped 0 bases, with 2 bases sitting between them. The CDR3 totals 13 residues. CDR3 sequence (DNA): TGTGCCAGCAGCTTATATAGCAATCAGCCCCAGCATTTT. Translating it yields CASSLYSNQPQHF.

The V call is TRBV5-4, the J call TRBJ2-7; 9 bases match TRBD1. J lost 4 bases, V lost 3 bases, and 8 bases had no gene match. This CDR3 has 15 residues. CDR1 is SGHNT, CDR2 YYREEE, per germline (reference sequence). The CDR3 reads CASSSIQGAQYEQYF. CDR3 nucleotide sequence: TGTGCCAGCAGCTCGATACAGGGGGCCCAATACGAGCAGTACTTC.